Detailed here is one TCR beta chain. The data originate from a study of patients and donors after allogeneic stem cell transplantation. MiXCR, applied by TCRdb to the RT-PCR reads, yields one record per CDR3 protein. The profile covers some 90,000 distinct CDR3 sequences, with roughly 43% appearing a single time and around 55% taken by the ten largest. Germline V CDR1 and CDR2: SGHRS, YFSETQ. The CDR3 consists of 17 residues. V lost 4 bases to trimming and J lost 4 bases; unmatched junction nucleotides: 6. The source of this sequence is a human donor who was either an allogeneic HSCT recipient or a stem cell or donor lymphocyte infusion donor (not recorded which). It is not recorded whose cells these are; they may come from a transplant donor. Sample: blood, either unsorted or a sorted T cell fraction (not recorded which). The rearrangement joins TRBV5-1 to TRBJ2-2; TRBD2 matches 14 bases. CDR3 bases: TGCGCCAGCAGCCCGGGACTAGCGGGAGTCGGCACCGGGGAGCTGTTTTTT. Translating it yields CASSPGLAGVGTGELFF.